This entry lists 21 T cell receptor beta chains sequenced from one sample in a study of shared clonotypes between healthy human individuals. Produced via immunoSEQ multiplex PCR; TCRdb's table is partial and in-frame only. The profile shows a few hundred thousand clones, approximately 97% of them singletons. The sequencing sample was made of naive CD4+ T cells sorted from blood. Subset noted: CD45RA+ positively selected. The receptors come from a woman aged 25 to 39 in good health.

This sequence joins TRBV25-1 and TRBJ2-1; weak D call: TRBD1 (5 bases). The CDR3 extends over 12 amino acids. In germline, CDR1 is MGHDK, CDR2 SYGVNS. The germline V and J ends were trimmed by 7 bases and 9 bases, with 13 bases remaining between them. The CDR3 nucleotides read TGTGCCAGCAATAACGCAGGGCGTGAGCAGTTCTTC. Protein sequence: CASNNAGREQFF.

J is TRBJ2-1 and V is TRBV5-4, with 10 bases lining up with TRBD2. J was trimmed by 3 bases and V by 4 bases; bases with no gene match: 7. CDR3 length: 16 amino acids. Germline V gene lookup returns CDR1 SGHNT and CDR2 YYREEE (reference sequence). The CDR3 region has the DNA TGTGCCAGCAGCCCGACTAGCGGGTTCAACTACAATGAGCAGTTCTTC. Translating gives CASSPTSGFNYNEQFF.

V is TRBV29-1 and J is TRBJ2-3; perhaps D is TRBD1 or TRBD2 (5 bases each). The CDR3 runs 12 residues. From germline, CDR1 is SQVTM and CDR2 ANQGSEA. Trimming took off 1 base at V and 8 bases at J, with 10 bases between the two ends. CDR3 DNA: TGCAGCGTTGAAGGAGGGGCGGGTACGCAGTATTTT. Encoded protein: CSVEGGAGTQYF.

This clone came up once. J is TRBJ2-2 and V is TRBV27, with D maybe TRBD2 (5 bases). Trimming removed 2 bases at V and 5 bases at J, with 9 bases between. The CDR3 contains 14 residues. Germline CDR1 reads MNHEY; CDR2 reads SMNVEV (reference sequence). In DNA, the CDR3 is TGTGCCAGCAGTTTACGGGATAGAACCGGGGAGCTGTTTTTT. Its protein is CASSLRDRTGELFF.

The V and J genes are TRBV5-1 and TRBJ1-2, with a possible D match to TRBD1 (6 bases). Germline V gene sequence: CDR1 SGHRS, CDR2 YFSETQ. The CDR3 sequence is 16 residues long. The ends were cut back, 0 bases at V and 0 bases at J, with 12 bases in the middle. The DNA of the CDR3 is TGCGCCAGCAGCTTGGGGCTACAGGGAGCTAACTATGGCTACACCTTC. Translation: CASSLGLQGANYGYTF.

This chain joins TRBV5-1 and TRBJ1-1; TRBD1 agrees at 12 bases. Trimming at V came to 5 bases and at J to 8 bases, leaving 7 bases not matched to a gene. The germline CDR1 and CDR2 sequences are SGHRS and YFSETQ. The CDR3 totals 14 residues. The DNA of the CDR3 is TGCGCCAGCAGGGCCGGGACAGGGGGCGCCGAAGCTTTCTTT. This codes for CASRAGTGGAEAFF.

The CDR3 DNA follows: TGCGCCAGCAGCTTGGCCGACAGGGTTGAGACCCAGTACTTC. It codes for CASSLADRVETQYF. The chain combines TRBV5-1 with TRBJ2-5, with 7 bases identical to TRBD1. J gave up 5 bases and V 0 bases, and 4 bases lay outside the gene matches. Germline V gene data show CDR1 as SGHRS and CDR2 as YFSETQ. CDR3 length: 14 amino acids.

The genes are TRBV5-1 and TRBJ2-6; D is uncertain. CDR3 length: 14 residues. V was clipped by 0 bases and J by 8 bases, with 9 bases between them. Germline lookup yields CDR1 SGHRS and CDR2 YFSETQ. CDR3 amino acids: CASSLAFGSNVLTF. CDR3 nucleotides: TGCGCCAGCAGCTTGGCATTCGGGTCCAACGTCCTGACTTTC. Variable domain in full (rest from reference TRBV5-1 and TRBJ2-6): KAGVTQTPRYLIKTRGQQVTLSCSPISGHRSVSWYQQTPGQGLQFLFEYFSETQRNKGNFPGRFSGRQFSNSRSEMNVSTLELGDSALYLCASSLAFGSNVLTFGAGSRLTVL.

Only one count was recorded for this clone. The chain is built from TRBV27 and TRBJ2-7, with no clear D. Trimming left V 5 bases short and J 0 bases short, with 11 bases between. The germline V gene has CDR1 MNHEY and CDR2 SMNVEV (reference sequence). The CDR3 sequence is 14 residues long. The CDR3 DNA is TGTGCCAGCAGTGGAAGACGGACCTCCTACGAGCAGTACTTC. This encodes CASSGRRTSYEQYF.

As concerns this clone: Distinct nucleotide sequences in the sample also encode this CDR3. The J gene is TRBJ1-1, the V gene TRBV28, with TRBD1 identical over 9 bases. Trimming removed 5 bases from V and 2 bases from J; junction bases left unmatched: 3. Germline CDR1 reads MDHEN; CDR2 reads SYDVKM. This CDR3 region has 14 residues. The CDR3 sequence is CASSTGQGNTEAFF. CDR3 bases: TGTGCCAGCAGTACGGGACAGGGCAACACTGAAGCTTTCTTT.

V usage is TRBV10-2 and J usage is TRBJ2-7, with D tentatively TRBD1 or TRBD2 (5 bases each). CDR3 length: 13 residues. CDR1 is WSHSY and CDR2 is SAAADI in the germline V gene. The germline V and J ends were trimmed by 6 bases and 3 bases, with 12 bases remaining between them. The DNA for the CDR3 is TGCGCCAGCAGAGGGGACGGATACTACGAGCAGTACTTC. Translating gives CASRGDGYYEQYF.

This clone was seen a single time. The V call is TRBV10-2, the J call TRBJ2-6; 7 positions agree with TRBD1. Germline loops: CDR1 WSHSY, CDR2 SAAADI. The CDR3 loop spans 17 amino acids. J lost 2 bases, V lost 8 bases, and 12 bases had no gene match. CDR3 DNA: TGCGCCAGCGGCGAACAGGGGAAGGCTGCTGGGGCCAACGTCCTGACTTTC. Translation: CASGEQGKAAGANVLTF.

In this sample, this clone turned up once. The chain has TRBV7-9 and TRBJ1-1; no definite D call. The CDR3 consists of 14 residues. V dropped 3 bases and J dropped 4 bases, with 12 bases sitting between them. Per germline, CDR1 SEHNR and CDR2 FQNEAQ (reference sequence). This CDR3 is CASSLAGGVTEAFF. CDR3 bases: TGTGCCAGCAGCTTGGCGGGTGGGGTCACTGAAGCTTTCTTT.

On this clone itself: Other DNA sequences from this sample encode an identical CDR3 as well. This chain links TRBV19 with TRBJ2-7, with TRBD1 matching over 7 bases. This CDR3 has 13 amino acids. The germline V gene has CDR1 LNHDA and CDR2 SQIVND (reference sequence). V was pared by 6 bases and J by 2 bases, with 4 bases of the junction left unmatched. This chain's CDR3 is CASSPGQTYEQYF. The CDR3 coding sequence is TGTGCCAGTAGCCCGGGACAGACCTACGAGCAGTACTTC.

The chain has TRBV5-5 and TRBJ1-4, with 7 bases fitting TRBD1. Germline CDR1 is SGHKS and CDR2 is YYEKEE (reference sequence). Germline trimming cut 2 bases from V and 7 bases from J; bases unmatched to any gene: 2. The CDR3 sequence is 13 residues long. The CDR3 loop reads CASSFPGGEKLFF. The DNA for the CDR3 is TGTGCCAGCAGCTTCCCAGGGGGTGAAAAACTGTTTTTT.

The chain employs TRBV28 and TRBJ1-1; weak D call: TRBD1 (6 bases). The ends were cut back, 7 bases at V and 1 base at J, with 10 bases in the middle. Germline CDR1 reads MDHEN; CDR2 reads SYDVKM. This CDR3 is built from 13 residues. This chain's CDR3 is CASKEGGNTEAFF. The CDR3 DNA follows: TGTGCCAGCAAGGAGGGGGGGAACACTGAAGCTTTCTTT.

This chain uses TRBV19 with TRBJ1-1; 8 bases align to TRBD1. Germline V CDR1 and CDR2: LNHDA, SQIVND (reference sequence). This CDR3 region has 12 residues. V trimming: 7 bases; J trimming: 3 bases; junction bases outside the gene matches: 1. The CDR3 region has the DNA TGTGCCAGTATGGACAGGGACACTGAAGCTTTCTTT. It is translated as CASMDRDTEAFF.

The chain combines TRBV19 with TRBJ1-1; no definite D call. Germline V CDR1 and CDR2: LNHDA, SQIVND (reference sequence). The CDR3 runs to 13 residues. Trimming left V 8 bases short and J 4 bases short, with 14 bases between. CDR3 region: CASRKSQTTEAFF. Written as DNA, the CDR3 is TGTGCCAGTCGAAAATCTCAGACCACTGAAGCTTTCTTT.

This clone was recorded only once. The V call is TRBV28, the J call TRBJ2-2, with D possibly matching TRBD1 (5 bases). V lost 3 bases, J lost 2 bases, and 16 bases lay in between. From germline, CDR1 is MDHEN and CDR2 SYDVKM. This CDR3 is built from 17 residues. The CDR3 reads CASSFHPRAPNTGELFF. DNA for the CDR3: TGTGCCAGCAGTTTTCACCCCAGGGCTCCAAACACCGGGGAGCTGTTTTTT.

This sequence joins TRBV11-1 and TRBJ1-1, with D unclear. V gave up 5 bases and J gave up 1 base, with 5 bases separating them. This CDR3 has 12 residues. The germline V gene encodes CDR1 SGHAT and CDR2 FQDESV (reference sequence). CDR3 residues: CASSQTNTEAFF. CDR3 DNA sequence: TGTGCCAGCAGCCAGACGAACACTGAAGCTTTCTTT.

This chain uses TRBV4-2 with TRBJ2-4, with 10 positions matching TRBD2. This CDR3 spans 20 amino acids. Germline-derived CDR1 and CDR2 are LGHNA and YNFKEQ. Unmatched junction bases numbered 18, after V lost 5 bases and J lost 2 bases. The CDR3 DNA sequence: TGTGCCAGCAGCAAGGGAATGACTAGCGGGTATACAACCCCCAAAAACATTCAGTACTTC. Translation: CASSKGMTSGYTTPKNIQYF.